This is a list of T cell receptor beta chains from one sample in a study of siplizumab effects on memory and regulatory T cells. Clones were read by immunoSEQ multiplex PCR, and TCRdb kept only the in-frame ones, dropping some. The data contain about 63,000 clones, less than 90% of them seen just once; the ten biggest clones take up around 3.8%. The sequenced material came from memory CD4+ T cells sorted from blood. These receptors were taken from a human donor in good health. Both conserved end residues are part of each CDR3. A D gene is named only where the DNA matches it firmly. Clone size is stated in some rows and not others, as once, few, many or a class when expanded.

CDR3aa: CASSPRQGVDEQYF; CDR3nt: TGTGCCAGCTCACCAAGGCAGGGTGTGGACGAGCAGTACTTC; abundance: -; v_gene: TRBV18; d_gene: -; j_gene: TRBJ2-7
CDR3aa: CASSRSVQETQYF; CDR3nt: TGTGCCAGTAGTAGGTCAGTCCAAGAGACCCAGTACTTC; abundance: -; v_gene: TRBV19; d_gene: -; j_gene: TRBJ2-5
CDR3aa: CASSVYRVGNQPQHF; CDR3nt: TGTGCCAGCAGTGTTTACAGGGTGGGCAATCAGCCCCAGCATTTT; abundance: -; v_gene: TRBV6-1; d_gene: -; j_gene: TRBJ1-5
CDR3aa: CAIRARQANTEAFF; CDR3nt: TGTGCCATCAGGGCGAGACAGGCGAACACTGAAGCTTTCTTT; abundance: -; v_gene: TRBV10-3; d_gene: -; j_gene: TRBJ1-1
CDR3aa: CAISEEGNYGYTF; CDR3nt: TGTGCCATCAGTGAGGAGGGGAACTATGGCTACACCTTC; abundance: -; v_gene: TRBV10-3; d_gene: -; j_gene: TRBJ1-2
CDR3aa: CASSPYTTTYEQYF; CDR3nt: TGTGCCAGCAGTCCCTATACGACCACCTACGAGCAGTACTTC; abundance: once; v_gene: TRBV6-1; d_gene: -; j_gene: TRBJ2-7
CDR3aa: CASSERKGGMSYEQYF; CDR3nt: TGTGCCAGCAGTGAAAGAAAGGGGGGAATGTCCTACGAGCAGTACTTC; abundance: -; v_gene: TRBV2; d_gene: -; j_gene: TRBJ2-7
CDR3aa: CASSLPGGSGYTF; CDR3nt: TGCGCCAGCAGCCTCCCAGGGGGGTCTGGCTACACCTTC; abundance: -; v_gene: TRBV5-1; d_gene: TRBD1; j_gene: TRBJ1-2
CDR3aa: CASSRGQNYEAFF; CDR3nt: TGTGCCAGCAGCCGGGGACAGAACTATGAAGCTTTCTTT; abundance: -; v_gene: TRBV6-5; d_gene: TRBD1; j_gene: TRBJ1-1
CDR3aa: CASSKDPGVRVNEQFF; CDR3nt: TGCGCCAGCAGCAAGGACCCGGGGGTAAGGGTGAATGAGCAGTTCTTC; abundance: -; v_gene: TRBV5-1; d_gene: -; j_gene: TRBJ2-1
CDR3aa: CASSLGEGYGYTF; CDR3nt: TGTGCCAGCAGCTTGGGAGAGGGATATGGCTACACCTTC; abundance: -; v_gene: TRBV5-5; d_gene: -; j_gene: TRBJ1-2
CDR3aa: CASSISPGRTSGNTIYF; CDR3nt: TGTGCCAGTAGTATATCCCCCGGGCGGACCTCTGGAAACACCATATATTTT; abundance: -; v_gene: TRBV19; d_gene: -; j_gene: TRBJ1-3
CDR3aa: CASTALVGGRKLFF; CDR3nt: TGTGCCAGCACCGCCCTGGTTGGCGGCAGAAAACTGTTTTTT; abundance: -; v_gene: TRBV11-2; d_gene: -; j_gene: TRBJ1-4
CDR3aa: CSARDQGPQHF; CDR3nt: TGCAGTGCGCGGGACCAGGGGCCCCAGCATTTT; abundance: -; v_gene: TRBV20-1; d_gene: -; j_gene: TRBJ1-5
CDR3aa: CSAEGTGELFF; CDR3nt: TGCAGTGCTGAGGGCACCGGGGAGCTGTTTTTT; abundance: -; v_gene: TRBV20-1; d_gene: -; j_gene: TRBJ2-2
CDR3aa: CATSIRDGTLKDSPLHF; CDR3nt: TGTGCCACCAGCATCCGAGACGGCACGCTTAAGGATTCACCCCTCCACTTT; abundance: -; v_gene: TRBV15; d_gene: -; j_gene: TRBJ1-6
CDR3aa: CASREATNEKLFF; CDR3nt: TGTGCCAGCAGAGAGGCAACTAATGAAAAACTGTTTTTT; abundance: -; v_gene: TRBV27; d_gene: -; j_gene: TRBJ1-4
CDR3aa: CASSPDSLTEAFF; CDR3nt: TGTGCCAGCAGCCCTGACAGCCTCACTGAAGCTTTCTTT; abundance: -; v_gene: TRBV5-6; d_gene: -; j_gene: TRBJ1-1
CDR3aa: CASSPGTGKKKTEAFF; CDR3nt: TGTGCCAGCAGCCCCGGGACAGGGAAGAAAAAGACTGAAGCTTTCTTT; abundance: -; v_gene: TRBV7-6; d_gene: TRBD1; j_gene: TRBJ1-1
CDR3aa: CASSWDRNSNQPQHF; CDR3nt: TGTGCCAGCAGTTGGGACAGGAATAGCAATCAGCCCCAGCATTTT; abundance: -; v_gene: TRBV6-5; d_gene: TRBD1; j_gene: TRBJ1-5
CDR3aa: CASSQDSEQFF; CDR3nt: TGTGCCAGCAGCCAAGATTCAGAGCAGTTCTTC; abundance: few; v_gene: TRBV4-2; d_gene: -; j_gene: TRBJ2-1
CDR3aa: CASSISGTLSNTQYF; CDR3nt: TGTGCCAGTAGTATTAGCGGAACTCTTTCTAATACGCAGTATTTT; abundance: -; v_gene: TRBV19; d_gene: -; j_gene: TRBJ2-3
CDR3aa: CASSLGGLTEAFF; CDR3nt: TGCGCCAGCAGCTTGGGAGGTCTCACTGAAGCTTTCTTT; abundance: -; v_gene: TRBV5-1; d_gene: -; j_gene: TRBJ1-1
CDR3aa: CASSSWTDDYEQYF; CDR3nt: TGTGCCAGCAGCTCTTGGACGGATGACTACGAGCAGTACTTC; abundance: -; v_gene: TRBV7-9; d_gene: -; j_gene: TRBJ2-7
CDR3aa: CASSRDRGQNSPLHF; CDR3nt: TGTGCCAGCAGCCGGGACAGGGGGCAAAATTCACCCCTCCACTTT; abundance: -; v_gene: TRBV25-1; d_gene: TRBD1; j_gene: TRBJ1-6
CDR3aa: CASRGNYGYTF; CDR3nt: TGTGCCAGCAGGGGAAACTATGGCTACACCTTC; abundance: -; v_gene: TRBV6-5; d_gene: -; j_gene: TRBJ1-2
CDR3aa: CASSLDIARGEAFF; CDR3nt: TGTGCCAGCAGCTTAGATATCGCCCGGGGTGAAGCTTTCTTT; abundance: -; v_gene: TRBV11-2; d_gene: -; j_gene: TRBJ1-1
CDR3aa: CASRGHQETQYF; CDR3nt: TGTGCCAGCAGGGGACACCAAGAGACCCAGTACTTC; abundance: -; v_gene: TRBV5-6; d_gene: -; j_gene: TRBJ2-5
CDR3aa: CASSAGTPGWDSPLHF; CDR3nt: TGTGCCAGTAGTGCCGGGACCCCCGGCTGGGATTCACCCCTCCACTTT; abundance: once; v_gene: TRBV19; d_gene: -; j_gene: TRBJ1-6
CDR3aa: CASSLMTEEQYF; CDR3nt: TGTGCCAGCAGCTTGATGACGGAGGAGCAGTACTTC; abundance: -; v_gene: TRBV5-6; d_gene: -; j_gene: TRBJ2-7
CDR3aa: CAWTRPISNQPQHF; CDR3nt: TGTGCCTGGACCCGACCGATTAGCAATCAGCCCCAGCATTTT; abundance: -; v_gene: TRBV30; d_gene: -; j_gene: TRBJ1-5
CDR3aa: CSARSTDTQYF; CDR3nt: TGCAGTGCTAGAAGCACAGATACGCAGTATTTT; abundance: -; v_gene: TRBV20-1; d_gene: -; j_gene: TRBJ2-3
CDR3aa: CSSLGQRNTEAFF; CDR3nt: TGCAGCTCGCTCGGACAAAGGAACACTGAAGCTTTCTTT; abundance: few; v_gene: TRBV29-1; d_gene: -; j_gene: TRBJ1-1
CDR3aa: CAGGLKAIYEQYF; CDR3nt: TGTGCCGGGGGCCTAAAAGCCATCTACGAGCAGTACTTC; abundance: -; v_gene: TRBV19; d_gene: -; j_gene: TRBJ2-7
CDR3aa: CASSYSKETQYF; CDR3nt: TGTGCCAGCAGTTACTCGAAAGAGACCCAGTACTTC; abundance: once; v_gene: TRBV6-6; d_gene: -; j_gene: TRBJ2-5
CDR3aa: CASSLDGLSNQPQHF; CDR3nt: TGTGCCAGCAGCTTAGATGGGTTAAGCAATCAGCCCCAGCATTTT; abundance: -; v_gene: TRBV7-2; d_gene: -; j_gene: TRBJ1-5
CDR3aa: CATLPGRDGNQPQHF; CDR3nt: TGTGCCACCCTCCCCGGGAGGGACGGCAATCAGCCCCAGCATTTT; abundance: -; v_gene: TRBV6-1; d_gene: -; j_gene: TRBJ1-5
CDR3aa: CASGQGDAQETQYF; CDR3nt: TGTGCTAGCGGACAGGGAGACGCTCAAGAGACCCAGTACTTC; abundance: -; v_gene: TRBV12-5; d_gene: TRBD1; j_gene: TRBJ2-5
CDR3aa: CASTNPGGASTEAFF; CDR3nt: TGTGCCAGTACCAATCCAGGGGGCGCAAGCACTGAAGCTTTCTTT; abundance: -; v_gene: TRBV2; d_gene: TRBD1; j_gene: TRBJ1-1
CDR3aa: CASSIVHRGLKGNTIYF; CDR3nt: TGTGCCAGTAGTATAGTGCATAGAGGACTGAAGGGAAACACCATATATTTT; abundance: -; v_gene: TRBV19; d_gene: -; j_gene: TRBJ1-3
CDR3aa: CASSPTDTQYF; CDR3nt: TGTGCCAGCTCACCAACAGATACGCAGTATTTT; abundance: -; v_gene: TRBV18; d_gene: -; j_gene: TRBJ2-3
CDR3aa: CASSLGQAVVEQYF; CDR3nt: TGTGCCAGCAGCTTAGGGCAGGCGGTGGTTGAGCAGTACTTC; abundance: -; v_gene: TRBV7-2; d_gene: -; j_gene: TRBJ2-7
CDR3aa: CASSPQGAKVGTEAFF; CDR3nt: TGCGCCAGCAGCCCACAGGGGGCAAAAGTGGGGACTGAAGCTTTCTTT; abundance: -; v_gene: TRBV5-1; d_gene: TRBD1; j_gene: TRBJ1-1